Many counts were recorded for the clone carrying this T cell receptor (beta chain). Its antigen is currently unknown. The whole isolated RNA underwent reverse transcription, so sequencing captured expressed TCRB transcripts. TCRdb's copy holds only in-frame clones and misses some; the assay was immunoSEQ multiplex PCR. The data show about 360,000 clones, 10% to 15% seen once. These data belong to a study of beta chain features in type 1 diabetes. Staining for CD45RO/CCR7/CD25/CD127/CD95/CD27 allowed sorting of CD4+ naive, central memory, regulatory and stem cell-like memory cells. General study results and limits: TCRB CDR3s were moderately but significantly shorter in Type 1 diabetes patients in all four CD4+ subsets. More deletions and fewer insertions at VDJ junctions were found in patients with type 1 diabetes.

The length of the CDR3 is 11 residues. Trimming cost V 8 bases and J 8 bases, with 13 bases left between them. Germline values: CDR1 SQVTM, CDR2 ANQGSEA. The TCR was taken from a man younger than 35 in good health. Specimen: naive CD4+ T cells from blood. The chain recombines TRBV29-1 with TRBJ2-1, with D perhaps TRBD1 (5 bases). DNA of the CDR3: TGCAGCACCCTGCAGGGCTATGAGCAGTTCTTC. It is translated as CSTLQGYEQFF.